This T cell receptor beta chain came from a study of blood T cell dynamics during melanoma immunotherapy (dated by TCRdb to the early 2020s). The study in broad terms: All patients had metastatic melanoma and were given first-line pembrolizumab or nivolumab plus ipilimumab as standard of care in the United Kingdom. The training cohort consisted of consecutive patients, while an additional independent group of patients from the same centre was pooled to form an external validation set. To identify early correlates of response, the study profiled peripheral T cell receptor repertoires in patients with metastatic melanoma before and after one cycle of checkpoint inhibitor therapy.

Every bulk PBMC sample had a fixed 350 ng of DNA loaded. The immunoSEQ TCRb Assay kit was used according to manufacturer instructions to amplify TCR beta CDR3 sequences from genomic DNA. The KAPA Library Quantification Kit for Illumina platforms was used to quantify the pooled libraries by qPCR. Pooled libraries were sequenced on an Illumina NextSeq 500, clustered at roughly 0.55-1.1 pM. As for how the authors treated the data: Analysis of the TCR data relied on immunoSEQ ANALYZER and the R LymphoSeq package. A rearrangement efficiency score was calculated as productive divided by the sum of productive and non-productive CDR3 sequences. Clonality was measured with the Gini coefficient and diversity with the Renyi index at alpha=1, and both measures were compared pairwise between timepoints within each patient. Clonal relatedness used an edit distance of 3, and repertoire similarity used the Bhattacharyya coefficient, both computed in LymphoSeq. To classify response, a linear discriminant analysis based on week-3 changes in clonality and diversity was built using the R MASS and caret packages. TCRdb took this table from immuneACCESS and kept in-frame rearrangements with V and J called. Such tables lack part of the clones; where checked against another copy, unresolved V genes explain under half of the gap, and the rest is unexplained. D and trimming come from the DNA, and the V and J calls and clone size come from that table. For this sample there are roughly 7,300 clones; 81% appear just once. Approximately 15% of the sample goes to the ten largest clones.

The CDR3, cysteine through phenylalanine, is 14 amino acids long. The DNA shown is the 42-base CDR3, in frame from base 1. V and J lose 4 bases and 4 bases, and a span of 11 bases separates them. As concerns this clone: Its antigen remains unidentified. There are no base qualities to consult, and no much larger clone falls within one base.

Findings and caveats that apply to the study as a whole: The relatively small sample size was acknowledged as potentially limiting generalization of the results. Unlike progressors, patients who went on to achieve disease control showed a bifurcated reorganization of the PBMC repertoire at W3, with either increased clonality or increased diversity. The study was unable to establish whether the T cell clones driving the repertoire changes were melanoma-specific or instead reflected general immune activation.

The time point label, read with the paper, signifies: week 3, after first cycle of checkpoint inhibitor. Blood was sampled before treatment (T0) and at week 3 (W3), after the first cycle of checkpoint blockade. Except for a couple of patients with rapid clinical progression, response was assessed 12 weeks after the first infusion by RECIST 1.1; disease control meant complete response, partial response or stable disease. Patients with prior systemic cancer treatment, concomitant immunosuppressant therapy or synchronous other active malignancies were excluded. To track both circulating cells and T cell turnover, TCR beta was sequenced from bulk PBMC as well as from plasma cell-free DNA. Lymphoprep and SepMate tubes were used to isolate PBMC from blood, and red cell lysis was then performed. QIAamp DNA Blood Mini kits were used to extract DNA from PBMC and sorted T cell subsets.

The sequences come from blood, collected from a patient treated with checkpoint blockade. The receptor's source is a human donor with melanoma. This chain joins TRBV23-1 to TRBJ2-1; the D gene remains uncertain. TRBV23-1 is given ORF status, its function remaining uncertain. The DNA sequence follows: TGCGCCAGCAGTCCCAAAGGCTTTTACAATGAGCAGTTCTTC. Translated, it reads CASSPKGFYNEQFF.